The rows below give T cell receptor beta chains drawn from one sample of a study of regulatory T cells in long-lasting Graves disease. TCRdb re-analysed the multiplex PCR reads in MiXCR, keeping a single row per CDR3 protein. The table shows over 650,000 distinct CDR3 sequences, with about 32% occurring only once. The specimen was peripheral blood mononuclear cells (PBMCs), collected when the disease was refractory, from a patient treated with antithyroid drugs. The receptors were gathered from a female donor with Graves disease. Both conserved end residues are part of each CDR3. A D gene is named only where the DNA matches it firmly. The size field is filled for only some rows; it gives once, few, many or a size class.

v_gene: TRBV27; j_gene: TRBJ1-2; abundance: .; d_gene: .; CDR3aa: CASSALGYGYTF; CDR3nt: TGTGCCAGCAGCGCCCTCGGGTATGGCTACACCTTC
v_gene: TRBV28; j_gene: TRBJ2-5; abundance: many; d_gene: TRBD2; CDR3aa: CASSRTSAQETQYF; CDR3nt: TGTGCCAGCAGTCGGACTAGCGCCCAAGAGACCCAGTACTTC
v_gene: TRBV4-2; j_gene: TRBJ1-1; abundance: .; d_gene: TRBD1; CDR3aa: CASEGAGLTEAFF; CDR3nt: TGTGCCAGCGAGGGGGCAGGGCTCACTGAAGCTTTCTTT
v_gene: TRBV6-1; j_gene: TRBJ1-2; abundance: .; d_gene: .; CDR3aa: CASSGSGNYGYTF; CDR3nt: TGTGCCAGCAGTGGGAGTGGGAATTATGGCTACACCTTC
v_gene: TRBV20-1; j_gene: TRBJ1-4; abundance: .; d_gene: .; CDR3aa: CSARDRQGSTNEKLFF; CDR3nt: TGCAGTGCTAGAGATCGGCAGGGATCCACTAATGAAAAACTGTTTTTT
v_gene: TRBV29-1; j_gene: TRBJ1-5; abundance: .; d_gene: TRBD1; CDR3aa: CSVAVGQGNNQPQHF; CDR3nt: TGCAGCGTTGCGGTTGGACAGGGAAACAATCAGCCCCAGCATTTT
v_gene: TRBV6-1; j_gene: TRBJ2-5; abundance: many; d_gene: .; CDR3aa: CASTKGAGGVQETQYF; CDR3nt: TGTGCCAGCACCAAAGGGGCAGGGGGGGTCCAAGAGACCCAGTACTTC
v_gene: TRBV20-1; j_gene: TRBJ1-1; abundance: .; d_gene: TRBD1; CDR3aa: CSARNTRGLTEAFF; CDR3nt: TGCAGTGCTAGAAATACAAGGGGGCTGACTGAAGCTTTCTTT
v_gene: TRBV5-6; j_gene: TRBJ2-7; abundance: few; d_gene: TRBD1; CDR3aa: CASSRTGTAFTSSYEQYF; CDR3nt: TGTGCCAGCAGCAGGACCGGGACAGCCTTTACTAGCTCCTACGAGCAGTACTTC
v_gene: TRBV27; j_gene: TRBJ2-2; abundance: .; d_gene: .; CDR3aa: CASTSFGGRRGTGELFF; CDR3nt: TGTGCCAGCACTTCATTTGGAGGGAGGAGGGGGACCGGGGAGCTGTTTTTT
v_gene: TRBV19; j_gene: TRBJ2-2; abundance: .; d_gene: .; CDR3aa: CASSATVRNTGELFF; CDR3nt: TGTGCCAGTAGCGCTACGGTGAGGAACACCGGGGAGCTGTTTTTT
v_gene: TRBV25-1; j_gene: TRBJ2-7; abundance: .; d_gene: TRBD1; CDR3aa: CASSVTGAITYEQYF; CDR3nt: TGTGCCAGCAGCGTAACAGGGGCGATAACCTACGAGCAGTACTTC
v_gene: TRBV7-9; j_gene: TRBJ2-5; abundance: few; d_gene: TRBD2; CDR3aa: CASSLVATGGLLWETQYF; CDR3nt: TGTGCCAGCAGCTTAGTTGCAACGGGAGGCCTACTATGGGAGACCCAGTACTTC
v_gene: TRBV11-2; j_gene: TRBJ2-7; abundance: .; d_gene: .; CDR3aa: CASSAPGTKSYEQYF; CDR3nt: TGTGCCAGCAGCGCCCCCGGGACAAAGAGCTACGAGCAGTACTTC
v_gene: TRBV28; j_gene: TRBJ1-2; abundance: many; d_gene: .; CDR3aa: CASRRNGYTF; CDR3nt: TGTGCCAGCAGACGGAATGGCTACACCTTC
v_gene: TRBV5-6; j_gene: TRBJ2-7; abundance: .; d_gene: .; CDR3aa: CASSLSTAPYEQYF; CDR3nt: TGTGCCAGCAGCTTGTCAACGGCACCATACGAGCAGTACTTC
v_gene: TRBV29-1; j_gene: TRBJ1-2; abundance: .; d_gene: .; CDR3aa: CSVGQVPGANYGYTF; CDR3nt: TGCAGCGTTGGACAGGTCCCGGGGGCTAACTATGGCTACACCTTC
v_gene: TRBV11-3; j_gene: TRBJ2-2; abundance: .; d_gene: .; CDR3aa: CASSLALAHTGELFF; CDR3nt: TGTGCCAGCAGCTTAGCTCTAGCCCACACCGGGGAGCTGTTTTTT
v_gene: TRBV6-2/TRBV6-3; j_gene: TRBJ1-4; abundance: .; d_gene: .; CDR3aa: CASSYGSGAGEEKLFF; CDR3nt: TGTGCCAGCAGTTACGGGTCGGGGGCAGGTGAGGAAAAACTGTTTTTT
v_gene: TRBV30; j_gene: TRBJ1-5; abundance: few; d_gene: TRBD1; CDR3aa: CAWSSTGGSQPQHF; CDR3nt: TGTGCCTGGAGTTCAACAGGGGGCTCTCAGCCCCAGCATTTT
v_gene: TRBV6-1; j_gene: TRBJ2-7; abundance: once; d_gene: .; CDR3aa: CASSTTGANYEQYF; CDR3nt: TGTGCCAGCAGCACGACAGGAGCCAACTACGAGCAGTACTTC
v_gene: TRBV6-9; j_gene: TRBJ2-1; abundance: .; d_gene: .; CDR3aa: CASSYLLGEEMYNEQFF; CDR3nt: TGTGCCAGCAGTTATCTCTTGGGTGAGGAGATGTACAATGAGCAGTTCTTC
v_gene: TRBV6-1; j_gene: TRBJ1-1; abundance: .; d_gene: TRBD1; CDR3aa: CASSEPGQVEAFF; CDR3nt: TGTGCCAGCAGTGAACCCGGACAGGTTGAAGCTTTCTTT
v_gene: TRBV5-1; j_gene: TRBJ1-2; abundance: .; d_gene: TRBD1; CDR3aa: CASSSGTALYGYTF; CDR3nt: TGCGCCAGCAGCTCCGGGACAGCTCTCTATGGCTACACCTTC
v_gene: TRBV15; j_gene: TRBJ2-2; abundance: few; d_gene: .; CDR3aa: CATSRGVGELFF; CDR3nt: TGTGCCACCAGCAGAGGGGTCGGGGAGCTGTTTTTT
v_gene: TRBV6-1; j_gene: TRBJ1-5; abundance: .; d_gene: TRBD1; CDR3aa: CASSEYGTDHYSNQPQHF; CDR3nt: TGTGCCAGCAGTGAATATGGGACAGACCATTATAGCAATCAGCCCCAGCATTTT